A single sample gave rise to the 3 T cell receptor beta chains below, sequenced in a study of vaccination and CD4 T cells after COVID-19. Sequencing of cultured CD4+ T cell DNA used the Oncomine TCR Beta short-read assay. In TCRdb, the PCR reads were re-called with MiXCR into one record per CDR3 protein. The sample yields around 21,000 distinct CDR3 sequences, 60% seen once. Treatment here: approximately nine-day PBMC culture with coronavirus spike peptide pools or control peptides (ViraFEST assay). No cognate antigen is known for these TCRs. The source was CD4+ T cells from blood, cultured in vitro, collected after SARS-CoV-2 vaccination. All receptors come from a human donor who had recovered from COVID-19.

This clonotype was seen a few times. V gene TRBV27 combines with J gene TRBJ2-7; 9 bases are shared with TRBD1. V dropped 6 bases and J dropped 3; count of bases not matched to a gene: 6. The CDR3 is 14 residues long. Germline V gene lookup returns CDR1 MNHEY and CDR2 SMNVEV (reference sequence). This CDR3 is CASRETGGRYEQYF. The CDR3 nucleotides read TGTGCCAGCAGGGAGACAGGGGGGCGCTACGAGCAGTACTTC.

This chain joins TRBV20-1 and TRBJ2-3, with D perhaps matching TRBD1 (5 bases). The CDR3 length is 12 residues. Germline CDR1 DFQATT, CDR2 SNEGSKA (reference sequence). Trimming cost V 5 bases and J 0 bases, with 6 bases left between them. CDR3 protein: CSARQSTDTQYF. The CDR3 coding sequence is TGCAGTGCTCGACAGAGCACAGATACGCAGTATTTT.

The chain recombines TRBV20-1 with TRBJ2-5; tentatively, D is TRBD1 (6 bases). V lost 3 bases, J lost 4 bases, and 18 bases lay in between. The CDR3 consists of 15 residues. The germline V gene encodes CDR1 DFQATT and CDR2 SNEGSKA (reference sequence). The CDR3 is CSASADSGTIETQYF. The CDR3 DNA sequence: TGCAGTGCTAGCGCGGACAGCGGTACTATAGAGACCCAGTACTTC.